The T cell receptor (beta chain) described here comes from a study of control samples from healthy donors and cancer patients. Sequencing used immunoSEQ multiplex PCR; TCRdb keeps in-frame clones, though not all of them. In the table there are 130,000 or so clones, just under 90% of which are singletons. The CDR3 sequence is 15 residues long. With 2 bases removed from V and 8 bases from J, the gap between germline ends came to 15 bases. The germline CDR1 and CDR2 sequences are MNHNS and SASEGT. The specimen was PBMCs. The TCR comes from a man in his fifties or sixties with head and neck cancer. This chain links TRBV6-1 with TRBJ1-4; D is ambiguous. For the CDR3, the DNA is TGTGCCAGCAGTGAATTCCAAGGGTTGGGCGAAAAACTGTTTTTT. As protein: CASSEFQGLGEKLFF.